Included here is one TCR beta chain sequence, with context. Its antigen remains undetermined. Within one base of it there is no much larger clone, and no base qualities were kept. The germline V gene provides CDR1 MDHEN and CDR2 SYDVKM. Measured from the cysteine to the phenylalanine, the CDR3 is 13 residues long. Just CDR3 DNA is preserved here, 39 bases in frame from base 1. Ends trimmed: V by 3 bases, J by 6 bases; bases unmatched to a gene: 5. Libraries came from 5' RACE. TCRdb shows the sequencer as Illumina HiSeq 2500. The second PCR ran for about 7 to 11 cycles and used a J-beta primer mix along with a sample-barcoded 5' primer. A unique molecular identifier was introduced onto each TCR beta cDNA molecule by a template-switch 5' adaptor carrying 12 random nucleotides. At least 2.5 million CDR3-containing paired-end reads were obtained from each sample. The Mint cDNA synthesis kit, primed by a TRBC-specific oligonucleotide, was used to synthesize first-strand cDNA from all RNA. After uracil-DNA glycosylase treatment, a first 18-cycle PCR used universal primers M1SS and BC2_uni_R on all cDNA. The authors' analysis ran thus. Each sample was normalized by randomly selecting 1 million high-quality reads, each carrying a distinct molecular identifier. Instead of being binned into consensus sequences, reads with shared molecular identifiers were discarded. MiTCR, run with a Q25 quality threshold and the strictest error-elimination algorithm, handled CDR3 identification, clonotype clustering and error correction. A nonparametric unseen species model with Euler transformation was used to estimate lower-bound total TCR beta diversity. TCRdb reanalyzed the raw reads on its own, using fastp at Q25 for trimming and MiXCR for clone calling, and kept in-frame beta chains. When rows share a CDR3 protein, they turn into one entry using the most common DNA and genes. TCRdb, not the original authors, processed these V and J calls. Here the sample has over 700,000 distinct CDR3 sequences; around 25% occur a single time. Roughly 9% of the sample lies in the top ten.

The donors were some 39 Caucasian individuals from Russia, aged about 6 to 100 years, who were systemically healthy. Ten milliliters of peripheral blood were collected from each donor into EDTA-treated Vacutainer tubes. Ficoll-Paque density-gradient centrifugation was used to isolate PBMCs, with at least 6.5 million per sample. Trizol reagent was used to extract total RNA from PBMCs, with at least 6 micrograms per sample. For every donor, an aliquot of PBMCs went through flow cytometry to measure the percentages of naive CD45RAhigh/CD27high T cells. The data were obtained in a study of blood T cells in healthy people across ages (dated by TCRdb to between 2014 and 2017). About the study as a whole: In model experiments, template switching captured about one uniquely barcoded TCR beta cDNA molecule for every two T cells. Using the same blood draw, the study looked at two additional independent replicas of 1 million unique cDNA reads for two donors, one aged 18 to 30 and the other aged 80 or older. The study measured age-related changes in TCR beta repertoire diversity using deep sequencing normalized with unique cDNA molecular identifiers. Donors were grouped into four age groups: young (average approximately 15 years), middle-aged (under 40), aged (around 66) and long-lived (less than 85).

What the work shows at the level of the full study, not this receptor alone: Bulk unsorted PBMC profiling prevented conclusive comparison of naive and antigen-experienced compartments. Donor CMV infection status was unknown, potentially confounding age-related changes in expanded clonotypes. The percentage of naive T cells measured by flow cytometry correlated strongly with observed TCR beta diversity. Total diversity estimates from one million sequenced T cells were considered lower bounds and underestimates. As age increased, observed TCR beta diversity per million T cells dropped in a roughly linear way, and a significant reduction was already evident by age around 41. Compared with the aged group, more naive CD4+ T cells, fewer expanded clones and increased TCR diversity were shown by the long-lived group, suggesting age selection.

The same data also contributed to another study, on T cells of mothers and their children. The second paper further reports: The donors were nine systemically healthy Caucasian individuals, made up of three mothers and their six children. cDNA synthesis used all of the extracted RNA, with approximately 1.4 ug of RNA in each 15 ul reaction. In the second PCR, the M1S primer introduced both the sample barcodes and 2-4 random nucleotides. Over 9.5 million TCR beta CDR3 reads were obtained for each mother, and some 3.1 million reads were obtained for each child. TCR recombination output is similarly shaped by thymic selection in related and unrelated pairs, with a minor effect exerted by inherited differences. Normalized repertoire overlap was always slightly but never significantly higher in related than unrelated mother-child pairs. No persistent microchimeric T cell clones were detected, at a sensitivity of around 97 clones per million clonotypes. Deep NGS was used in the study to compare the TCR beta repertoires of mothers and children and to look for features that separate related mother-child pairs from unrelated individuals. On average, the children were around 11 +/- 4 years old, while the mothers were about 40 +/- 4 years old. After adapters were ligated using NEBNext reagents, the libraries underwent 100+100 nt paired-end sequencing on an Illumina HiSeq 2000. To prevent cross-contamination, the mother and child libraries were prepared one month apart and sequenced in separate runs. Between roughly 500,000 and 2,300,000 distinct TCR beta clonotypes were identified per donor. Naive TCR beta clonotypes were estimated from low-frequency clonotypes matched to each donor's FACS-determined naive share, without sorting.

Sequenced: blood. This clonotype was sampled from a boy aged 5-17 years in good health. The sequence links TRBV28 to TRBJ2-7, with 7 junctional bases fitting TRBD2. The CDR3 protein is CASSFGLVAEQYF. The sequenced DNA: TGTGCCAGCAGTTTTGGACTAGTTGCCGAGCAGTACTTC.